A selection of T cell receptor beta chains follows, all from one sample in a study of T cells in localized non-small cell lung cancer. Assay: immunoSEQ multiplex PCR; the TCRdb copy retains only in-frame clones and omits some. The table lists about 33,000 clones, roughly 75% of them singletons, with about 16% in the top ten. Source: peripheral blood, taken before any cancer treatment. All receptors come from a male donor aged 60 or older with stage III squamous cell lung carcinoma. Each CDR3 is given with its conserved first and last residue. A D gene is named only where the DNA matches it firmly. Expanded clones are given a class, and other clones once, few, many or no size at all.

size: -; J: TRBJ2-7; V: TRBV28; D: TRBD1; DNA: TGTGCCAGCAGTTTAGGGGGGACAGGGGTCTACGAGCAGTACTTC; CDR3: CASSLGGTGVYEQYF
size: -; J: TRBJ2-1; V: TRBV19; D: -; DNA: TGTGCCAGTAGTATGCGATTATACAATGAGCAGTTCTTC; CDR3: CASSMRLYNEQFF
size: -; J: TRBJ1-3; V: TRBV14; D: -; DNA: TGTGCCAGCAGCCAAGACTACTCTGGAAACACCATATATTTT; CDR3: CASSQDYSGNTIYF
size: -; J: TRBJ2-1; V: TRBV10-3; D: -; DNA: TGTGCCATCAGTGGTGGGGTATCAGCCAATGAGCAGTTCTTC; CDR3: CAISGGVSANEQFF
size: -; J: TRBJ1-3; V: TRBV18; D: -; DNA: TGTGCCAGCTCACCGCAAACCCCGGGACACTCTGGAAACACCATATATTTT; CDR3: CASSPQTPGHSGNTIYF
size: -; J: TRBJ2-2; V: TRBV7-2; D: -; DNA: TGTGCCAGCTACCGCAAGGGGGGAACCGGGGAGCTGTTTTTT; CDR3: CASYRKGGTGELFF
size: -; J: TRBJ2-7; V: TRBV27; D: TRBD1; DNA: TGTGCCAGCATGAAGGACAGGGGGCAGGAGCAGTACTTC; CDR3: CASMKDRGQEQYF
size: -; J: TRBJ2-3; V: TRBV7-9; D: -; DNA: TGTGCCAGCAGCCGCGACGGACCTTCAGATACGCAGTATTTT; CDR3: CASSRDGPSDTQYF
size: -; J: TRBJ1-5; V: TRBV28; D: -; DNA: TGTGCCAGCAGTTTTAAGGGCCAGCCCCAGCATTTT; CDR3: CASSFKGQPQHF
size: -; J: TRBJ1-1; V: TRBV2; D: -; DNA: TGTGCCAGCAGGGAGGAGGTGGCCTCGAACACTGAAGCTTTCTTT; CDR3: CASREEVASNTEAFF
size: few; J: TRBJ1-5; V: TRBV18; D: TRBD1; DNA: TGTGCCAGCTCATTGACAGGGTCTCAGCCCCAGCATTTT; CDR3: CASSLTGSQPQHF
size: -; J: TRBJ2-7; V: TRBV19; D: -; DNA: TGTGCCAGTAGCGACCTATACGAGCAGTACTTC; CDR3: CASSDLYEQYF
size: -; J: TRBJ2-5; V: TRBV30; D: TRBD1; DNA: TGTGCCTGGTCCCTCGGGACAGGGCAAGAGACCCAGTACTTC; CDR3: CAWSLGTGQETQYF
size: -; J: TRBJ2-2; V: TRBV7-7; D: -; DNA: TGTGCTAGCACTCTAGGGGGAGTCGGCGGGGAGCTGTTTTTT; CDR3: CASTLGGVGGELFF
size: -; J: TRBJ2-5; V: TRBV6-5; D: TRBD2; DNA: TGTGCCAGCAGGGGGACTACTCAAGAGACCCAGTACTTC; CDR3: CASRGTTQETQYF
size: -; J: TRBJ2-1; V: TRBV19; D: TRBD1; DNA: TGTGCCAGTAGTATACGACAGGGCTTTGAGAGTGAGCAGTTCTTC; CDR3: CASSIRQGFESEQFF
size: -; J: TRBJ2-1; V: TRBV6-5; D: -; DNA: TGTGCCAGCAGTCCCAACAATGAGCAGTTCTTC; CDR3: CASSPNNEQFF
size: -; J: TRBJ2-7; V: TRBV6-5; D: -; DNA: TGTGCCAGCAGCCCGGGTGGGAGAGAGCAGTACTTC; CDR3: CASSPGGREQYF
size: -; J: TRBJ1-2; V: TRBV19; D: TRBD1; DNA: TGTGCCAGTAGTATAGTGGGACAGGCGGCGCTCTCCTATGGCTACACCTTC; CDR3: CASSIVGQAALSYGYTF
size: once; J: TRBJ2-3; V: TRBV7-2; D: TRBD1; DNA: TGTGCCAGCAGAAGGGGGCGGATTAGCACAGATACGCAGTATTTT; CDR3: CASRRGRISTDTQYF
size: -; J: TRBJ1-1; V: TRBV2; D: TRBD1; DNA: TGTGCCAGCAGCGGGCCGGGACAGGGGTACACTGAAGCTTTCTTT; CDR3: CASSGPGQGYTEAFF
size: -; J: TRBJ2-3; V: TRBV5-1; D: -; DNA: TGCGCCAGCAGCTTGGCCTGGCAGGGCCCCGGGGATACGCAGTATTTT; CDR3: CASSLAWQGPGDTQYF
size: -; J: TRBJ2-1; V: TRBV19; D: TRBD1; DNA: TGTGCCAGTAGTGAGGAAGAGGGGGCCTCCTACAATGAGCAGTTCTTC; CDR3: CASSEEEGASYNEQFF
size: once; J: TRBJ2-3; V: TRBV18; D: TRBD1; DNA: TGTGCCAGCTCACAACTCACAGGGGGTCGATCAGATACGCAGTATTTT; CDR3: CASSQLTGGRSDTQYF
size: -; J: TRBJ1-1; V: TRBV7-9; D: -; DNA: TGTGCCAGCGGAAATGCGGGCAGTAACACTGAAGCTTTCTTT; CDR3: CASGNAGSNTEAFF
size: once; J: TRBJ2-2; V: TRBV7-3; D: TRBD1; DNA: TGTGCCAGCAGCTCCCCTTCCCGGGACAGGGGATCCGGGGAGCTGTTTTTT; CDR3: CASSSPSRDRGSGELFF
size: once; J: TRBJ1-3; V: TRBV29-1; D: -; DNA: TGCAGCGTTGAGTCAGCTGGAAACACCATATATTTT; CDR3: CSVESAGNTIYF
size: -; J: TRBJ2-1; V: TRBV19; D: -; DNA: TGTGCCAGTAACATTGGGCAGGGGGAGCAGTTCTTC; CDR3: CASNIGQGEQFF
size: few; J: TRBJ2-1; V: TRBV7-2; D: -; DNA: TGTGCCAGCAGCCGCGGGTCAGGGGGGATCGGGGACAATGAGCAGTTCTTC; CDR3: CASSRGSGGIGDNEQFF
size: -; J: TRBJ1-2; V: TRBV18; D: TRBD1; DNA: TGTGCCAGCTCCCCAACACCCACTCCGGGACAGTCCTATGGCTACACCTTC; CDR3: CASSPTPTPGQSYGYTF
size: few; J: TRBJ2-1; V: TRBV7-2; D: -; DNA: TGTGCCAGCAGCTTCGGGGCTAGCTCAATTTACAATGAGCAGTTCTTC; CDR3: CASSFGASSIYNEQFF
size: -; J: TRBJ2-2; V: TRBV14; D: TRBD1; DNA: TGTGCCAGCAGCCCTAGACAGGGGGCGACCACCGGGGAGCTGTTTTTT; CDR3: CASSPRQGATTGELFF
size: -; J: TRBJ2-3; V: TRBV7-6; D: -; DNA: TGTGCCAGCAGCACCCGACAGGAGACGCAGTATTTT; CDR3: CASSTRQETQYF
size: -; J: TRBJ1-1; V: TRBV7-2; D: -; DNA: TGTGCCAGCAGCTTAGCGGGGGGTCAAATGAACACTGAAGCTTTCTTT; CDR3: CASSLAGGQMNTEAFF
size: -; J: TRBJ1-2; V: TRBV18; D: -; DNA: TGTGCCAGCTCACCCATAACTCAGGAGCAGGGCTACACCTTC; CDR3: CASSPITQEQGYTF
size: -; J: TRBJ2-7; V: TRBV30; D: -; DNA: TGTGCCTGGAGCTTAGTTAGCTACGAGCAGTACTTC; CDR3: CAWSLVSYEQYF
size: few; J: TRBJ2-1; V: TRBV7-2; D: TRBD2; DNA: TGTGCCAGCAGCTTAGATCCGAAGAGCGGGGGGACCTCCTACAATGAGCAGTTCTTC; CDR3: CASSLDPKSGGTSYNEQFF
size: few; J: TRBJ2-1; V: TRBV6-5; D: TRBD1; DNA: TGTGCCAGCAGCTACGGACAGGCTCGCAATGAGCAGTTCTTC; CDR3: CASSYGQARNEQFF
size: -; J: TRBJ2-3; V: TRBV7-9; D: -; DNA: TGTGCCAGTAGCTCAGATACGCAGTATTTT; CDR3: CASSSDTQYF
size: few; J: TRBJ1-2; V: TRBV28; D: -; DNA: TGTGCCAGCAGTTTATCGGACTATGGCTACACCTTC; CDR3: CASSLSDYGYTF
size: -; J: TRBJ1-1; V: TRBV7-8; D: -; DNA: TGTGCCAGCAGCTTGGGCCTCGTGGGGGGCCAGGGTGAAGCTTTCTTT; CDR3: CASSLGLVGGQGEAFF
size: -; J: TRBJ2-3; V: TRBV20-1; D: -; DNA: TGCAGTGCTATTGACCCCCCGGCGCAGTATTTT; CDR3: CSAIDPPAQYF